This TCR beta chain was sequenced during a study of blood T cells in healthy people across ages. This CDR3 contains 12 residues. Germline V CDR1 and CDR2: MNHEY, SMNVEV (reference sequence). Each of the donors had 8 to 10 milliliters of peripheral blood drawn into EDTA-treated Vacutainer tubes. Total RNA, at least 6 micrograms per sample, came from PBMCs. Notes on this clonotype: Its ends do not fully match the called genes, so a read error is possible.

Together with a sample-barcoded 5' primer, a J-beta primer mix was included in a second PCR lasting about 6 to 12 cycles. A template-switch adaptor that had 12 random nucleotides put a tag on each cDNA molecule. All samples gave at least 2.5 million CDR3-containing paired-end reads. TCRdb reanalysed the 5' RACE reads using MiXCR and keeps one entry per CDR3 protein. The table shows hundreds of thousands of distinct CDR3 sequences, with 45% to 70% occurring only once. V usage is TRBV27 and J usage is TRBJ2-7, with D perhaps given as TRBD1 or TRBD2 (5 bases each). The sample comprised blood. This receptor was obtained from a man aged 35 to 55 in good health. The CDR3 loop reads CAGSLLWGEQYF. The CDR3 DNA reads TGTGCCGGCAGCCTCCTGTGGGGGGAGCAGTACTTC.